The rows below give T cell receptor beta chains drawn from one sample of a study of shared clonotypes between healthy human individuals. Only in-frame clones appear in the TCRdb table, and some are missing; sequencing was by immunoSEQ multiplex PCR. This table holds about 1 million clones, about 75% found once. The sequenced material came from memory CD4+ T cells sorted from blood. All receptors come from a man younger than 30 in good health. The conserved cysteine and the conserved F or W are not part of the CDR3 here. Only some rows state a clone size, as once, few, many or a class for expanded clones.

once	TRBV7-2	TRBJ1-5	ASSFQGGNQPQH
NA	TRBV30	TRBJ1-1	AWGPPGRRTEAF
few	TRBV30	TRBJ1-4	AYSATNEKLF
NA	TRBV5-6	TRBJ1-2	ASRRLLQGDGYT
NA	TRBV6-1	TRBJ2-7	ASRPSEGGVYEQY
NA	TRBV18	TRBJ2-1	ASSPNPGSSSYNEQF
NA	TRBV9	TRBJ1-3	ASGSRGGGNTIY
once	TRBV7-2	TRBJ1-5	ASSLGGVGNQPQH
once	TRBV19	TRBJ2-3	ASSMTITDTQY
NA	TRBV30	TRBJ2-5	AWLANPRETQY
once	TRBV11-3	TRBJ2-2	ASSLGQGASRSWTGELF
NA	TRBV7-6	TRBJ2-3	ASSFKAGGTDTQY
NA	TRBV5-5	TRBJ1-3	ASSFLAGKDSGNTIY
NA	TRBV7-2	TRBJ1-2	ASSNQTGNYGYT
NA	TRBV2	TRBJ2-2	ASTYNRLNTGELF